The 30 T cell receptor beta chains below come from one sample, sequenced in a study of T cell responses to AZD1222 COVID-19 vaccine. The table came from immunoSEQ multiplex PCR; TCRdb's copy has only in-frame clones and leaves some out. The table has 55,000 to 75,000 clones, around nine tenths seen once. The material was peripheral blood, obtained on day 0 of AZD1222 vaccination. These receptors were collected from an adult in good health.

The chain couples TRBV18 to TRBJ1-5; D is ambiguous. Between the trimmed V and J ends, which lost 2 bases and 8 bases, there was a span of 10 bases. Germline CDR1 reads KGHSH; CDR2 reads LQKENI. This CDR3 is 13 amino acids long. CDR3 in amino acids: CASSPSNNKPQHF. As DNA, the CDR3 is TGTGCCAGCTCACCAAGCAATAATAAGCCCCAGCATTTT.

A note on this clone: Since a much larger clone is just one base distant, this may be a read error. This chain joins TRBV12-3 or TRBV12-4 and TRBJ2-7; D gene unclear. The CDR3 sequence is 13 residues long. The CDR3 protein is CTSTRSESSEQYF. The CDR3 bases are TGTACCAGTACTCGGTCCGAGTCTAGCGAGCAGTACTTC.

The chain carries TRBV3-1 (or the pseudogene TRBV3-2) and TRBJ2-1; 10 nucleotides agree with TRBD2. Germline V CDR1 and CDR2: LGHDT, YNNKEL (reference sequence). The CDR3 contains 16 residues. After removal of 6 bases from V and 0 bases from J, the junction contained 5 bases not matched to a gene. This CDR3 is CASRGLARSSYNEQFF. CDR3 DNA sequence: TGTGCCAGCAGGGGACTAGCGCGGAGCTCCTACAATGAGCAGTTCTTC.

CDR3: CATSNQGGNSPLHF. The CDR3 nucleotides read TGTGCCACCAGCAATCAGGGTGGTAATTCACCCCTCCACTTT. This rearrangement joins TRBV15 to TRBJ1-6; D may be TRBD1 (5 bases). This CDR3 comprises 14 residues. Trimming left V 4 bases short and J 6 bases short, with 10 bases between. In germline, CDR1 is LNHNV, CDR2 YYDKDF (reference sequence).

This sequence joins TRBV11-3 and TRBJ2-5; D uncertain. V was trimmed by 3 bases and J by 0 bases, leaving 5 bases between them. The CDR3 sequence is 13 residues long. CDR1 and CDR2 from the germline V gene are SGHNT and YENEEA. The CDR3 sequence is CASSFSHQETQYF. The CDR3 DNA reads TGTGCCAGCAGCTTCTCACACCAAGAGACCCAGTACTTC.

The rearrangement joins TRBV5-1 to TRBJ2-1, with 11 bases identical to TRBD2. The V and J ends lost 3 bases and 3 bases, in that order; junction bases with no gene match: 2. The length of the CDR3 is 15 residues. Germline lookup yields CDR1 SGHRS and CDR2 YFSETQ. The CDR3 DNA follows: TGCGCCAGCAGCTCGGGACTAGCGGACTACAATGAGCAGTTCTTC. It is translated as CASSSGLADYNEQFF.

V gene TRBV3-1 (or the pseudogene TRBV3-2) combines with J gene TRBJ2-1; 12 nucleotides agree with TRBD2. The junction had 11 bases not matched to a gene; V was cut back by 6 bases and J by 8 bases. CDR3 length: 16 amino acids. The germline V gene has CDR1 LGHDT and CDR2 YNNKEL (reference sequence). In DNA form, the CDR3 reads TGTGCCAGCAGATCAAGACTAGCGGGAGATCGGGATGAGCAGTTCTTC. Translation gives CASRSRLAGDRDEQFF.

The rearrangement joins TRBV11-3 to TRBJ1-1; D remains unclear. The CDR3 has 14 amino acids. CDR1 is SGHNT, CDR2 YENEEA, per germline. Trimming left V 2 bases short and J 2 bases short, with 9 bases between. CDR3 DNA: TGTGCCAGCAGCTTATCTGGGGTTAACACTGAAGCTTTCTTT. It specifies CASSLSGVNTEAFF. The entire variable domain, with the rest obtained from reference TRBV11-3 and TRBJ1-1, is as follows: EAGVVQSPRYKIIEKKQPVAFWCNPISGHNTLYWYLQNLGQGPELLIRYENEEAVDDSQLPKDRFSAERLKGVDSTLKIQPAELGDSAVYLCASSLSGVNTEAFFGQGTRLTVV.

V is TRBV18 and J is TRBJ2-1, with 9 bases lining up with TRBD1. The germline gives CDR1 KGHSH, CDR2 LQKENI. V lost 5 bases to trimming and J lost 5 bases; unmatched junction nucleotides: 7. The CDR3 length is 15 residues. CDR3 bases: TGTGCCAGCTCAACGGGACAGGGAGGAAACAATGAGCAGTTCTTC. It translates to CASSTGQGGNNEQFF.

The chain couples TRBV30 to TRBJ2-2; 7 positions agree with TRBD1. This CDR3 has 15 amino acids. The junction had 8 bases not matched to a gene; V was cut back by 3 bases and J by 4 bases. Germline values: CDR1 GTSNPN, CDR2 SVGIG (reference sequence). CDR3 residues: CAWSIDRAGTGELFF. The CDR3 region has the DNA TGTGCCTGGAGCATCGACAGGGCTGGCACCGGGGAGCTGTTTTTT. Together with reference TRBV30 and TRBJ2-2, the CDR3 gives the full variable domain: SQTIHQWPATLVQPVGSPLSLECTVEGTSNPNLYWYRQAAGRGLQLLFYSVGIGQISSEVPQNLSASRPQDRQFILSSKKLLLSDSGFYLCAWSIDRAGTGELFFGEGSRLTVL.

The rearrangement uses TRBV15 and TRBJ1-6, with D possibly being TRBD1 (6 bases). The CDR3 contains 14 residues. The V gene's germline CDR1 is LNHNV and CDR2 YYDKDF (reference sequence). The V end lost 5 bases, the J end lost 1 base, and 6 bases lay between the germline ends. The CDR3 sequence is CATSGQSYNSPLHF. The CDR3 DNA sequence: TGTGCCACCAGCGGACAGTCCTATAATTCACCCCTCCACTTT.

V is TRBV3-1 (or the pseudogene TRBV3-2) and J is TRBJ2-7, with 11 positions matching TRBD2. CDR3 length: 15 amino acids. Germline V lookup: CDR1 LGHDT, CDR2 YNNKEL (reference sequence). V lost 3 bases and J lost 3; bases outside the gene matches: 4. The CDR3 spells CASSHRTSGFYEQYF. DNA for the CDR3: TGTGCCAGCAGCCACCGGACTAGCGGGTTCTACGAGCAGTACTTC.

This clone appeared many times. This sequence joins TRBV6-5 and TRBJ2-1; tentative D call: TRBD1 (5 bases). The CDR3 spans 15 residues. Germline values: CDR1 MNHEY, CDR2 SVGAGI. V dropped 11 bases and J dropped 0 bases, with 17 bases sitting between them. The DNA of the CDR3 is TGTGCCCTGATGCGTTCTAGGGGCTCCTACAATGAGCAGTTCTTC. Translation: CALMRSRGSYNEQFF.

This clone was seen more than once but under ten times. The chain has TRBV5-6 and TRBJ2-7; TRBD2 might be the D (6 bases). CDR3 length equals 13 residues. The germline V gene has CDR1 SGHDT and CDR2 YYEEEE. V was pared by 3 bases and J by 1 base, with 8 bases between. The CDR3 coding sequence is TGTGCCAGCAGCTCTGGGGGGTCCTACGAGCAGTACTTC. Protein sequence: CASSSGGSYEQYF.

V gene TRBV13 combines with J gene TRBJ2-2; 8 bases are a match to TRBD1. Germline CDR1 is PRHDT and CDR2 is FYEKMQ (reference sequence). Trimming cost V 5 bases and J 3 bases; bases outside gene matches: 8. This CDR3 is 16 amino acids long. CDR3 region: CASSPRTGLDTGELFF. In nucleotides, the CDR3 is TGTGCCAGCAGCCCAAGGACAGGGTTGGACACCGGGGAGCTGTTTTTT. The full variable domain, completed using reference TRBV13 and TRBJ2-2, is AAGVIQSPRHLIKEKRETATLKCYPIPRHDTVYWYQQGPGQDPQFLISFYEKMQSDKGSIPDRFSAQQFSDYHSELNMSSLELGDSALYFCASSPRTGLDTGELFFGEGSRLTVL.

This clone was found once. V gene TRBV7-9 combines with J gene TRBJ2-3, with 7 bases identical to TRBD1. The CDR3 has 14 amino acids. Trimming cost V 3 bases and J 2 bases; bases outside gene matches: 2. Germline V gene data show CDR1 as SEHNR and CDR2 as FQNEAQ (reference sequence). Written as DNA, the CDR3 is TGTGCCAGCAGCTTGACAGGGTACACAGATACGCAGTATTTT. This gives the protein CASSLTGYTDTQYF.

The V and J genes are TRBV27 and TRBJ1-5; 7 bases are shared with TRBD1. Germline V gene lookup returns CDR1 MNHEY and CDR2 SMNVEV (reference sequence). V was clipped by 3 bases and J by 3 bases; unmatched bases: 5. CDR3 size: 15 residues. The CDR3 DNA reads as TGTGCCAGCAGTTTGGGGGGACAGACCAATCAGCCCCAGCATTTT. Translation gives CASSLGGQTNQPQHF.

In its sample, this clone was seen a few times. The CDR3 nucleotides read TGCACCAGCAGCCAAACACTTCTAGCGGGAGTGTCCTACGAGCAGTACTTC. Translating gives CTSSQTLLAGVSYEQYF. The V gene is TRBV1, the J gene TRBJ2-7; TRBD2 reflects the table's D call only, with no check against the DNA. TRBV1 is a documented pseudogene. CDR3 length equals 17 residues.

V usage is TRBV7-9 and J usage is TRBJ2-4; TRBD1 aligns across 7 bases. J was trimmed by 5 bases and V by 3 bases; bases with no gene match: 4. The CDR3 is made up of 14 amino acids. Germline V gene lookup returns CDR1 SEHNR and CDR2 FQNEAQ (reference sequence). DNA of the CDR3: TGTGCCAGCAGCTTCGGTACAGGGGAAAACATTCAGTACTTC. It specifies CASSFGTGENIQYF.

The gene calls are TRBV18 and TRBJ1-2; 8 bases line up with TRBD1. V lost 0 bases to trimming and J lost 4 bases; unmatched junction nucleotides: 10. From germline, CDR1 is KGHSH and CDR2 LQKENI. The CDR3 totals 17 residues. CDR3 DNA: TGTGCCAGCTCACCACCTCCTCTAGGGACAGGCCGCTATGGCTACACCTTC. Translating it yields CASSPPPLGTGRYGYTF.

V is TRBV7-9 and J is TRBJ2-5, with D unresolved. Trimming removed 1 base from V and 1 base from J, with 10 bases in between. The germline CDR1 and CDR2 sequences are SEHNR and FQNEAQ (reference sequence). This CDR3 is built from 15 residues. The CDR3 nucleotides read TGTGCCAGCAGCTTAGTCGCCGCCTCCCAAGAGACCCAGTACTTC. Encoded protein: CASSLVAASQETQYF.

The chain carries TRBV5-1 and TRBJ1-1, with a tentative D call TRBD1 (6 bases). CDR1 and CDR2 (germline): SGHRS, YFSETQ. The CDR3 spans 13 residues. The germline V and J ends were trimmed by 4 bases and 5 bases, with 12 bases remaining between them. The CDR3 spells CASSRIRGTEAFF. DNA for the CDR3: TGCGCCAGCAGCCGCATCAGGGGAACTGAAGCTTTCTTT.

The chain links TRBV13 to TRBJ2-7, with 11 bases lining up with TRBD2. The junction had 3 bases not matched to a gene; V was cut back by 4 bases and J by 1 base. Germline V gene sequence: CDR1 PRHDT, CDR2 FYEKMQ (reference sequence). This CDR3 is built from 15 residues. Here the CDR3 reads CASSSGTSGSYEQYF. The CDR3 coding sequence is TGTGCCAGCAGCTCCGGGACTAGCGGTTCCTACGAGCAGTACTTC. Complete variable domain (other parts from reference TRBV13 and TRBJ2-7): AAGVIQSPRHLIKEKRETATLKCYPIPRHDTVYWYQQGPGQDPQFLISFYEKMQSDKGSIPDRFSAQQFSDYHSELNMSSLELGDSALYFCASSSGTSGSYEQYFGPGTRLTVT.

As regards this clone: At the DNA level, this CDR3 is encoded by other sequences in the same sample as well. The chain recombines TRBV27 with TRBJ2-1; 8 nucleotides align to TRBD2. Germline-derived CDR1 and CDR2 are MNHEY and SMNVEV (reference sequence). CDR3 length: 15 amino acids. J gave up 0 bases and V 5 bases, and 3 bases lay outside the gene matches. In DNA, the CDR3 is TGTGCCAGCAGTCCAGGGACTAGCTCCTACAATGAGCAGTTCTTC. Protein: CASSPGTSSYNEQFF.

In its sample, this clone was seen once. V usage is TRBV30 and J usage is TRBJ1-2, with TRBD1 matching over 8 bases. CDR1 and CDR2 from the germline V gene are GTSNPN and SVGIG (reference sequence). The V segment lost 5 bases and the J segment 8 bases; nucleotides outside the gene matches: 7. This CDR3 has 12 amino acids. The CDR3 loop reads CAWETGTGGYTF. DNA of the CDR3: TGTGCCTGGGAGACCGGGACAGGCGGCTACACCTTC.

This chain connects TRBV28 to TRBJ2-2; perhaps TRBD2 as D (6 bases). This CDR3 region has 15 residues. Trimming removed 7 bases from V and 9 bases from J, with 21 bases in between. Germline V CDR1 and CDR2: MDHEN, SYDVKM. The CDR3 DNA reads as TGTGCCAGCACGGGGGAGCCGGAGGGTCGAAGGGAGCTGTTTTTT. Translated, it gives CASTGEPEGRRELFF.

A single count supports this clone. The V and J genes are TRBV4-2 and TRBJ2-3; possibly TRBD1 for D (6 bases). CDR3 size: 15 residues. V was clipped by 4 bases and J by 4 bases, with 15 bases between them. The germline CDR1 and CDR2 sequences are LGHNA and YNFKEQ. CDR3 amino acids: CASSPIRDISDTQYF. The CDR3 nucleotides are TGTGCCAGCAGCCCAATCCGGGACATTTCAGATACGCAGTATTTT.

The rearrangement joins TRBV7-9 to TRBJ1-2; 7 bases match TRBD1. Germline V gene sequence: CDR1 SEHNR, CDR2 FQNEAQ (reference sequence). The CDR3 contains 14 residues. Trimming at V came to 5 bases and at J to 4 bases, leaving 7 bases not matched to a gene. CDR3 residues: CASSHDRDSYGYTF. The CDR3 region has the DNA TGTGCCAGCAGCCATGACCGGGACAGCTATGGCTACACCTTC. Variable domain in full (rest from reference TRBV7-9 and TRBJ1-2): DTGVSQNPRHKITKRGQNVTFRCDPISEHNRLYWYRQTLGQGPEFLTYFQNEAQLEKSRLLSDRFSAERPKGSFSTLEIQRTEQGDSAMYLCASSHDRDSYGYTFGSGTRLTVV.

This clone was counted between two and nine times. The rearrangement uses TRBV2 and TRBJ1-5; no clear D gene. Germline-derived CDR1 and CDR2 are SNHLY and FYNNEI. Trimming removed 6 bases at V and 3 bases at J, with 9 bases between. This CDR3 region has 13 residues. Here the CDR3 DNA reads TGTGCCAGCAGAGGGTGGTCCAATCAGCCCCAGCATTTT. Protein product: CASRGWSNQPQHF. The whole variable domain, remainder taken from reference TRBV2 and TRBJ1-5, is EPEVTQTPSHQVTQMGQEVILRCVPISNHLYFYWYRQILGQKVEFLVSFYNNEISEKSEIFDDQFSVERPDGSNFTLKIRSTKLEDSAMYFCASRGWSNQPQHFGDGTRLSIL.

CDR3 amino acids: CASSCSGRDQETQYF. The CDR3 nucleotides read TGTGCCAGCAGTTGCAGCGGGAGGGACCAAGAGACCCAGTACTTC. The V call is TRBV6-7, the J call TRBJ2-5; 10 bases map to TRBD2. TRBV6-7 belongs to the ORF category, with a function that is uncertain. Losses at the gene ends were 4 bases for V and 0 bases for J; bases not matched to a gene: 2. This CDR3 comprises 15 residues.